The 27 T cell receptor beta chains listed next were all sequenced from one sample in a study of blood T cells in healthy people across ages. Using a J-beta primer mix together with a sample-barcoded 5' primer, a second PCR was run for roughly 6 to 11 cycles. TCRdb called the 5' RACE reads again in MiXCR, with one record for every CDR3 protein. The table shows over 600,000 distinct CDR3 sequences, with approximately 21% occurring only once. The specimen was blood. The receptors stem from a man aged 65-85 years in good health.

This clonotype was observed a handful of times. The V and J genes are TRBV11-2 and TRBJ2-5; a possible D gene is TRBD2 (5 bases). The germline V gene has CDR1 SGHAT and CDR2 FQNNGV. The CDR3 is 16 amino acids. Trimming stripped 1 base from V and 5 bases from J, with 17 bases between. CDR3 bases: TGTGCCAGCAGCTTAGTCACTAGTCAAAATCTGGAGACCCAGTACTTC. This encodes CASSLVTSQNLETQYF.

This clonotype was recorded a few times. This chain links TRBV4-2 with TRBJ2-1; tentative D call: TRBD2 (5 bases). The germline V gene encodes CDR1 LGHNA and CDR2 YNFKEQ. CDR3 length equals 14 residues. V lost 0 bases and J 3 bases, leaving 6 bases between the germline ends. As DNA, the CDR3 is TGTGCCAGCAGCCAAGATCGGGACTACAATGAGCAGTTCTTC. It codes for CASSQDRDYNEQFF.

As DNA, the CDR3 is TGCAGTGCTAGAGTGGAACCCTATGGCTACACCTTC. Its protein product is CSARVEPYGYTF. This rearrangement joins TRBV20-1 to TRBJ1-2; D is unclear. Germline V CDR1 and CDR2: DFQATT, SNEGSKA (reference sequence). V was trimmed by 1 base and J by 4 bases, leaving 7 bases between them. The CDR3 consists of 12 residues.

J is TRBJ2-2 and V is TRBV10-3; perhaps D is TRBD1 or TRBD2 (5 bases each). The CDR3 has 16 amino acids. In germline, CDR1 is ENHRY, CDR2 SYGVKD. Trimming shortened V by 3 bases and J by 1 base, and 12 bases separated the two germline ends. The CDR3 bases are TGTGCCATCAGTGAAGATGGGACCGGGAACACCGGGGAGCTGTTTTTT. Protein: CAISEDGTGNTGELFF.

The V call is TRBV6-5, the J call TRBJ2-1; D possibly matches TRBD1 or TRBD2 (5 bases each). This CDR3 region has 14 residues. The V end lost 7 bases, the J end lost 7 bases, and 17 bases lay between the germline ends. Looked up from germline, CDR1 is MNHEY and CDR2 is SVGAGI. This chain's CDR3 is CASTLGAGENEQFF. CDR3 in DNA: TGTGCCAGCACCCTCGGGGCGGGTGAAAATGAGCAGTTCTTC.

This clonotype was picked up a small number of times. DNA for the CDR3: TGTGCCATCGGGGGGTTTGTCTCTGGGGCCAACGTCCTGACTTTC. The encoded protein is CAIGGFVSGANVLTF. The chain joins TRBV6-2 or TRBV6-3 to TRBJ2-6, with 7 nucleotides matching TRBD2. The length of the CDR3 is 15 residues. The J segment lost 0 bases and the V segment lost 10 bases, leaving 6 bases of the junction unmatched. CDR1 is MNHEY, CDR2 SVGEGT, per germline.

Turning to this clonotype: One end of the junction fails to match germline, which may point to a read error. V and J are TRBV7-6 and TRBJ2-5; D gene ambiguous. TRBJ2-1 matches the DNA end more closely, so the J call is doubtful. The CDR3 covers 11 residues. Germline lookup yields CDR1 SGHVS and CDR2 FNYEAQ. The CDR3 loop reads CANSLSHEQFF. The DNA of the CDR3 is TGTGCCAACAGCTTATCGCATGAGCAGTTCTTC.

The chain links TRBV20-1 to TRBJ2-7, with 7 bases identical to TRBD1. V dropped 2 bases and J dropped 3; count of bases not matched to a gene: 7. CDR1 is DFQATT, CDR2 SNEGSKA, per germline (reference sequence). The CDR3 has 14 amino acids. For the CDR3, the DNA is TGCAGTGCTAGACTACCCGACAGGGTCTACGAGCAGTACTTC. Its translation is CSARLPDRVYEQYF.

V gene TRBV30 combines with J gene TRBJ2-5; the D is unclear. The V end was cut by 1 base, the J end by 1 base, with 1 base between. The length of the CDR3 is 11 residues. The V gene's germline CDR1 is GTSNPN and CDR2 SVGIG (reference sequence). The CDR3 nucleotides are TGTGCCTGGAGTGCCCAAGAGACCCAGTACTTC. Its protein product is CAWSAQETQYF. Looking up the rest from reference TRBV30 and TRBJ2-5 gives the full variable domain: SQTIHQWPATLVQPVGSPLSLECTVEGTSNPNLYWYRQAAGRGLQLLFYSVGIGQISSEVPQNLSASRPQDRQFILSSKKLLLSDSGFYLCAWSAQETQYFGPGTRLLVL.

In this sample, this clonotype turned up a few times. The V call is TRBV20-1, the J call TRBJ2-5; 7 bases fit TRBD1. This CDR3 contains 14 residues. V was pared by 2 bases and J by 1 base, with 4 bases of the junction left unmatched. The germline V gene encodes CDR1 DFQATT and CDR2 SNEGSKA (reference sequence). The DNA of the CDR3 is TGCAGTGCTAGACCACAGGGGAGCCAAGAGACCCAGTACTTC. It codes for CSARPQGSQETQYF.

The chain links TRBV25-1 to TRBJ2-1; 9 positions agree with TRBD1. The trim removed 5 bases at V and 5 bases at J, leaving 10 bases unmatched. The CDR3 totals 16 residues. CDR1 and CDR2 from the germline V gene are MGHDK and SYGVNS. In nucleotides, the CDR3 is TGTGCCAGCAGTTCCACACAGGGGGCCATAAACAATGAGCAGTTCTTC. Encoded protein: CASSSTQGAINNEQFF. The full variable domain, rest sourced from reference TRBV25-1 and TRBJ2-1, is EADIYQTPRYLVIGTGKKITLECSQTMGHDKMYWYQQDPGMELHLIHYSYGVNSTEKGDLSSESTVSRIRTEHFPLTLESARPSHTSQYLCASSSTQGAINNEQFFGPGTRLTVL.

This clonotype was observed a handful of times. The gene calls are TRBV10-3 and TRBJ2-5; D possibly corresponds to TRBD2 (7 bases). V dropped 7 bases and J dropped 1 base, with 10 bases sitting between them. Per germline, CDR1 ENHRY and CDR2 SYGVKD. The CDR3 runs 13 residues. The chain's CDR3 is CAIKGGAQETQYF. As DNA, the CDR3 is TGTGCCATCAAAGGGGGGGCCCAAGAGACCCAGTACTTC.

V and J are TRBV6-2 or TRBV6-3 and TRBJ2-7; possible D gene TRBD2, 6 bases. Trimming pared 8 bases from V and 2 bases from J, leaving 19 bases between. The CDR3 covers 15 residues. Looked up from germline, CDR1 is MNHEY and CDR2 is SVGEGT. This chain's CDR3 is CASGGLQTSTYEQYF. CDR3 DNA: TGTGCCAGCGGGGGACTCCAAACGAGTACCTACGAGCAGTACTTC.

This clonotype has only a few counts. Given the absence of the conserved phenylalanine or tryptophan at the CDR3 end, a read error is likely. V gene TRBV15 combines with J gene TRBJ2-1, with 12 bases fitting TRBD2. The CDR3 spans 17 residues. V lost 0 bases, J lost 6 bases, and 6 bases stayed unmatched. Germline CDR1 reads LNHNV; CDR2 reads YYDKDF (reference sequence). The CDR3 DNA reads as TGTGCCACCAGCAGAGATGGACTAGCGGGAACCTGCAATGAGCAGTTCCTC. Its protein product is CATSRDGLAGTCNEQFL.

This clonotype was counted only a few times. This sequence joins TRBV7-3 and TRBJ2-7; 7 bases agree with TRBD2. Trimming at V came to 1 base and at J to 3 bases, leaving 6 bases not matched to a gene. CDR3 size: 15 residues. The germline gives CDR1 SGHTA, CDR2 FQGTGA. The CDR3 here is CASSLSGGTLYEQYF. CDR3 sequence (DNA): TGTGCCAGCAGCTTAAGCGGGGGAACCCTCTACGAGCAGTACTTC.

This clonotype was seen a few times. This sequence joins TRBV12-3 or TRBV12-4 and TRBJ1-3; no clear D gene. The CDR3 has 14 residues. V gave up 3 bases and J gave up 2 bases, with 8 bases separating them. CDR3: CASSLSTAGNTIYF. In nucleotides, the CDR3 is TGTGCCAGCAGTTTGAGTACGGCTGGAAACACCATATATTTT.

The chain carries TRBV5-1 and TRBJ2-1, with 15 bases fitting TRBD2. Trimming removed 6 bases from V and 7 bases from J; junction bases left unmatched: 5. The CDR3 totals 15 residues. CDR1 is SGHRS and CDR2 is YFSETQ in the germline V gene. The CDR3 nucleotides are TGCGCCAGCACCAGGACTAGCGGGAGGGTGAATGAGCAGTTCTTC. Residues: CASTRTSGRVNEQFF.

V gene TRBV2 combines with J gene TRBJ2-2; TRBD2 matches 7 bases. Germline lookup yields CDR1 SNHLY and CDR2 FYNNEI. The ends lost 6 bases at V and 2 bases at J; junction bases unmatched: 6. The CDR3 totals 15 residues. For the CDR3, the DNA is TGTGCCAGCAGATTAACTAGCGTAAACACCGGGGAGCTGTTTTTT. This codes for CASRLTSVNTGELFF.

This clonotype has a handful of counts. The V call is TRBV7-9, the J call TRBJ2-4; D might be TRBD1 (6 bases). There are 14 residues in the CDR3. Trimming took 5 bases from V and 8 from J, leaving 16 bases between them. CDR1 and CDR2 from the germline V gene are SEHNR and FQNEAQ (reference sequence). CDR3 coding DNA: TGTGCCAGCAGCCGAGTACAGGGCGTAGACATTCAGTACTTC. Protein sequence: CASSRVQGVDIQYF.

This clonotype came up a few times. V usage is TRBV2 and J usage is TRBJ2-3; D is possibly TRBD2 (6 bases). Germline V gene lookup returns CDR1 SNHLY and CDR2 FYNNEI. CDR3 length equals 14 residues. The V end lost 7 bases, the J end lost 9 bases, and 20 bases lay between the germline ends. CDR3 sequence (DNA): TGTGCCAGCACTCAATCGGGCGGGGTAACCACGCAGTATTTT. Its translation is CASTQSGGVTTQYF.

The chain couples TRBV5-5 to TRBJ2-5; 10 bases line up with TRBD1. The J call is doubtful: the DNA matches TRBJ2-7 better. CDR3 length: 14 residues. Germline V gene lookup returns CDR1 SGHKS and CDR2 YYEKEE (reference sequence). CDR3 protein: CASSFGQGVVEQYF. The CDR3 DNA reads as TGTGCCAGCAGCTTTGGACAGGGGGTGGTCGAGCAGTACTTC.

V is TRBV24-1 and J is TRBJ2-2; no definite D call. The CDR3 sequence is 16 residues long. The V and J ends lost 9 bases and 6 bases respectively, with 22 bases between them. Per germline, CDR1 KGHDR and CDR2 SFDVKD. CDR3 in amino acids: CATSANLGKGPGELFF. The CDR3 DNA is TGTGCCACCTCCGCCAATCTTGGGAAAGGGCCCGGGGAGCTGTTTTTT.

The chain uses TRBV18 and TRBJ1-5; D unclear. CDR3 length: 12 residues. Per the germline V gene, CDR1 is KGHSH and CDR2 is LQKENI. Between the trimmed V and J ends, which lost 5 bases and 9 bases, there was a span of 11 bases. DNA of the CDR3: TGTGCCAGCTCAGTTGGGGATCGGCCCCAGCATTTT. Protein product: CASSVGDRPQHF.

DNA for the CDR3: TGTGCCACCAGTGATTTTGGGGGCACTGAAGCTTTCTTT. Translated, it gives CATSDFGGTEAFF. The chain links TRBV24-1 to TRBJ1-1; D perhaps matches TRBD1 (5 bases). Germline V gene data show CDR1 as KGHDR and CDR2 as SFDVKD. The CDR3 is 13 amino acids. With 1 base removed from V and 4 bases from J, the gap between germline ends came to 6 bases.

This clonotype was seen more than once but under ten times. The CDR3: CASSPYRDRGLDETQYF. Here the CDR3 DNA reads TGTGCCAGCAGCCCCTACCGGGACAGGGGGCTGGATGAAACCCAGTACTTC. The chain couples TRBV7-9 to TRBJ2-5; TRBD1 matches at 12 bases. The CDR3 consists of 17 residues. The J segment lost 8 bases and the V segment lost 5 bases, leaving 15 bases of the junction unmatched. The germline V gene has CDR1 SEHNR and CDR2 FQNEAQ (reference sequence).

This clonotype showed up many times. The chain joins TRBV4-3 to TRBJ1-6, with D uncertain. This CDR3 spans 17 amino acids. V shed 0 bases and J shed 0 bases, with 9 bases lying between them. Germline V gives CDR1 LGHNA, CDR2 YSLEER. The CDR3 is CASSQEHKSSYNSPLHF. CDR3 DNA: TGCGCCAGCAGCCAAGAGCACAAGAGCTCCTATAATTCACCCCTCCACTTT.

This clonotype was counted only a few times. The CDR3 here is CASSQGGRQRMNTEAFF. The CDR3 DNA follows: TGTGCCAGCAGCCAAGGAGGGAGACAGCGGATGAACACTGAAGCTTTCTTT. This chain links TRBV3-1 with TRBJ1-1; TRBD1 might be the D (5 bases). The CDR3 has 17 amino acids. Germline lookup yields CDR1 LGHDT and CDR2 YNNKEL (reference sequence). Trimming cost V 1 base and J 0 bases, with 15 bases left between them.